One sample yielded the 26 T cell receptor beta chains listed below, sequenced in a study of blood T cell repertoires in COVID-19. Here immunoSEQ multiplex PCR was the method, and the copy in TCRdb shows in-frame clones only, minus some. The sample records 55,000 to 90,000 clones, more than 65% being singletons. The sequencing sample was made of peripheral blood. These receptor sequences come from a woman aged 55-69 years with acute or convalescent COVID-19.

The V and J genes are TRBV19 and TRBJ1-4, with a tentative D call TRBD1 (5 bases). V was cut by 3 bases and J by 4 bases, with 9 bases left in between. Germline CDR1 and CDR2: LNHDA and SQIVND (reference sequence). The CDR3 totals 14 residues. This chain's CDR3 is CASSIEGLNEKLFF. CDR3 sequence (DNA): TGTGCCAGTAGTATTGAGGGACTTAATGAAAAACTGTTTTTT.

This clone was seen just once. The rearrangement uses TRBV18 and TRBJ1-2, with TRBD1 identical over 7 bases. The CDR3 totals 14 residues. Unmatched junction bases numbered 2, after V lost 3 bases and J lost 1 base. CDR1 KGHSH and CDR2 LQKENI come from the germline V gene. The CDR3 DNA reads TGTGCCAGCTCACCTGGGACAGTTAACTATGGCTACACCTTC. This encodes CASSPGTVNYGYTF.

There are a few counts of this clone. V and J are TRBV6-1 and TRBJ2-2, with D possibly TRBD2 on 5 matching bases. Trimming shortened V by 3 bases and J by 6 bases, and 14 bases separated the two germline ends. Germline values: CDR1 MNHNS, CDR2 SASEGT. The length of the CDR3 is 15 residues. CDR3 in DNA: TGTGCCAGCAGTGATGGGAGACGGATGGCCGGGGAGCTGTTTTTT. It specifies CASSDGRRMAGELFF.

This clone was observed a few times. The chain has TRBV29-1 and TRBJ1-1; D is unresolved. The germline V gene encodes CDR1 SQVTM and CDR2 ANQGSEA. CDR3 length: 12 residues. Deletions cut 5 bases from V and 6 bases from J, with 13 bases between. In DNA, the CDR3 is TGCAGCGTTACAAAGGTTGGGCCTGAAGCTTTCTTT. Its protein is CSVTKVGPEAFF.

This clone was counted a single time. This chain connects TRBV2 to TRBJ1-4; D is perhaps TRBD1 (5 bases). Germline CDR1 reads SNHLY; CDR2 reads FYNNEI. V gave up 4 bases and J gave up 3 bases, with 12 bases separating them. The CDR3 is made up of 15 amino acids. CDR3 sequence (DNA): TGTGCCAGCAGTGTCGCAGGGTTGGCTAATGAAAAACTGTTTTTT. This sequence encodes CASSVAGLANEKLFF.

This chain connects TRBV5-1 to TRBJ1-4; 9 bases map to TRBD1. Looked up from germline, CDR1 is SGHRS and CDR2 is YFSETQ. V lost 0 bases to trimming and J lost 6 bases; unmatched junction nucleotides: 3. This CDR3 region has 15 residues. The CDR3 DNA reads TGCGCCAGCAGCTTGGAGGGGACAGGGTATGAAAAACTGTTTTTT. Its translation is CASSLEGTGYEKLFF.

This clone was counted only a few times. The chain combines TRBV24-1 with TRBJ1-1, with D perhaps TRBD1 (5 bases). This CDR3 spans 13 amino acids. Germline CDR1 KGHDR, CDR2 SFDVKD. V lost 5 bases, J lost 5 bases, and 11 bases lay in between. CDR3 protein: CATSGAGRTEAFF. The CDR3 DNA sequence: TGTGCCACCAGTGGTGCGGGGCGGACTGAAGCTTTCTTT.

This clone has just a few counts. The chain has TRBV5-1 and TRBJ2-1; 8 nucleotides align to TRBD1. V gave up 1 base and J gave up 2 bases; unmatched junction bases: 8. Per the germline V gene, CDR1 is SGHRS and CDR2 is YFSETQ. CDR3 size: 17 residues. CDR3 nucleotides: TGCGCCAGCAGCTTGCCCCGGACAGGGACCACCTACAATGAGCAGTTCTTC. It yields the protein CASSLPRTGTTYNEQFF.

The chain employs TRBV18 and TRBJ1-5, with 7 bases identical to TRBD1. In germline, CDR1 is KGHSH, CDR2 LQKENI. The CDR3 is 15 amino acids. With V trimmed by 6 bases and J by 7 bases, 12 bases remained unmatched. Written as DNA, the CDR3 is TGTGCCAGCTCGCCGGGACAGACCCTCGAACAGCCCCAGCATTTT. The encoded protein is CASSPGQTLEQPQHF.

This chain uses TRBV6-5 with TRBJ1-3; no firm D call. The V end was cut by 2 bases, the J end by 2 bases, with 7 bases between. The germline CDR1 and CDR2 sequences are MNHEY and SVGAGI. The CDR3 length is 14 residues. This CDR3 is CASSYGQTGNTIYF. The CDR3 bases are TGTGCCAGCAGTTACGGGCAGACTGGAAACACCATATATTTT.

This chain connects TRBV30 to TRBJ2-1; 16 bases fit TRBD2. The CDR3 is 17 residues long. CDR1 is GTSNPN, CDR2 SVGIG, per germline (reference sequence). Trimming cost V 2 bases and J 9 bases; bases outside gene matches: 10. CDR3 nucleotide sequence: TGTGCCTGGAGTAAAGGGACTAGCGGGGGGGCATATGGTGAGCAGTTCTTC. Its translation: CAWSKGTSGGAYGEQFF.

This chain connects TRBV3-1 (or the pseudogene TRBV3-2) to TRBJ1-4, with D maybe TRBD1 (5 bases). The germline V and J ends were trimmed by 3 bases and 0 bases, with 11 bases remaining between them. Germline-derived CDR1 and CDR2 are LGHDT and YNNKEL (reference sequence). CDR3 size: 16 residues. CDR3 amino acids: CASSQGQGATNEKLFF. DNA for the CDR3: TGTGCCAGCAGCCAGGGCCAGGGTGCAACTAATGAAAAACTGTTTTTT.

This clone appeared once. V usage is TRBV11-2 and J usage is TRBJ2-1; 7 bases align to TRBD1. This CDR3 has 14 amino acids. Germline trimming cut 6 bases from V and 9 bases from J; bases unmatched to any gene: 11. CDR1 is SGHAT, CDR2 FQNNGV, per germline. The CDR3 loop is CASRKDRDGSEQFF. The CDR3 nucleotides are TGTGCCAGCAGAAAAGACAGGGATGGGAGTGAGCAGTTCTTC.

The chain links TRBV19 to TRBJ1-2, with unresolved D. V lost 0 bases and J 4 bases, leaving 12 bases between the germline ends. Looked up from germline, CDR1 is LNHDA and CDR2 is SQIVND (reference sequence). CDR3 length: 15 residues. CDR3 DNA: TGTGCCAGTAGTATAGAGGGTTCAGGACTCTATGGCTACACCTTC. Its translation is CASSIEGSGLYGYTF.

The chain is built from TRBV2 and TRBJ1-6, with 9 bases lining up with TRBD1. The CDR3 is 14 residues long. Germline V gives CDR1 SNHLY, CDR2 FYNNEI. V was pared by 6 bases and J by 10 bases, with 7 bases of the junction left unmatched. In DNA form, the CDR3 reads TGTGCCAGCAGCGCCCCGGGACAGGGCTCACCCCTCCACTTT. Protein: CASSAPGQGSPLHF.

This clone was seen a handful of times. V usage is TRBV7-8 and J usage is TRBJ1-2; D perhaps matches TRBD1 (6 bases). Germline CDR1 is SGHVS and CDR2 is FQNEAQ. The length of the CDR3 is 13 residues. Trimming left V 5 bases short and J 8 bases short, with 15 bases between. The CDR3 sequence: CASSPGWGQGYTF. CDR3 DNA sequence: TGTGCCAGCAGCCCCGGATGGGGGCAAGGCTACACCTTC.

The CDR3 DNA reads as TGTGCCAGCAGCTTGGGAGGTGAGCAGTTCTTC. This gives the protein CASSLGGEQFF. The J gene is TRBJ2-1, the V gene TRBV5-4; unclear D gene. Germline lookup yields CDR1 SGHNT and CDR2 YYREEE (reference sequence). The CDR3 has 11 residues. Trimming shortened V by 0 bases and J by 9 bases, and 4 bases separated the two germline ends. Full variable domain (missing parts from reference TRBV5-4 and TRBJ2-1): ETGVTQSPTHLIKTRGQQVTLRCSSQSGHNTVSWYQQALGQGPQFIFQYYREEENGRGNFPPRFSGLQFPNYSSELNVNALELDDSALYLCASSLGGEQFFGPGTRLTVL.

This sequence joins TRBV6-2 or TRBV6-3 and TRBJ2-7; D perhaps matches TRBD2 (6 bases). CDR3 length equals 16 residues. Germline V gene data show CDR1 as MNHEY and CDR2 as SVGEGT. With 2 bases removed from V and 0 bases from J, the gap between germline ends came to 14 bases. CDR3 in DNA: TGTGCCAGCAGTTACGTCCGGGGGACCTTCTCCTACGAGCAGTACTTC. Translating gives CASSYVRGTFSYEQYF.

The genes are TRBV6-4 and TRBJ2-2; maybe TRBD1 (5 bases). The V end was cut by 3 bases, the J end by 4 bases, with 9 bases between. This CDR3 region has 14 residues. The V gene's germline CDR1 is MRHNA and CDR2 SNTAGT. For the CDR3, the DNA is TGTGCCAGCAGTGAGCAGGGATCCACCGGGGAGCTGTTTTTT. Translation gives CASSEQGSTGELFF.

The rearrangement joins TRBV12-5 to TRBJ2-7; possible D gene TRBD2, 6 bases. Germline V gene sequence: CDR1 LGHNT, CDR2 FRNRAP. This CDR3 is 18 amino acids long. The V end was cut by 0 bases, the J end by 1 base, with 19 bases between. The CDR3 region is CASGLVTGGAGFSYEQYF. The CDR3 DNA is TGTGCTAGTGGTTTGGTAACGGGCGGGGCAGGCTTTTCCTACGAGCAGTACTTC.

The chain recombines TRBV15 with TRBJ1-5; D remains ambiguous. The CDR3 extends over 14 amino acids. The V end lost 0 bases, the J end lost 10 bases, and 13 bases lay between the germline ends. The germline V gene encodes CDR1 LNHNV and CDR2 YYDKDF (reference sequence). The CDR3 sequence is CATSRDAGIIPQHF. As DNA, the CDR3 is TGTGCCACCAGCAGAGATGCGGGTATTATTCCCCAGCATTTT.

The CDR3 DNA follows: TGTGCCAGCAGTGGACCCGGAGGCCATGGCTACACCTTC. Protein: CASSGPGGHGYTF. This sequence joins TRBV25-1 and TRBJ1-2; no reliable D call. The germline V gene encodes CDR1 MGHDK and CDR2 SYGVNS. The CDR3 spans 13 residues. Trimming cost V 4 bases and J 6 bases, with 12 bases left between them.

The J gene is TRBJ1-2, the V gene TRBV18; 7 bases are a match to TRBD1. This CDR3 has 14 residues. Germline-derived CDR1 and CDR2 are KGHSH and LQKENI. V lost 3 bases to trimming and J lost 4 bases; unmatched junction nucleotides: 5. Here the CDR3 DNA reads TGTGCCAGCTCACCGGGGGGACAGCCCTATGGCTACACCTTC. Residues: CASSPGGQPYGYTF. The variable domain in full, completed from reference TRBV18 and TRBJ1-2, reads NAGVMQNPRHLVRRRGQEARLRCSPMKGHSHVYWYRQLPEEGLKFMVYLQKENIIDESGMPKERFSAEFPKEGPSILRIQQVVRGDSAAYFCASSPGGQPYGYTFGSGTRLTVV.

This sequence joins TRBV9 and TRBJ2-7; 7 bases agree with TRBD1. The trim removed 3 bases at V and 5 bases at J, leaving 8 bases unmatched. The CDR3 spans 14 residues. The germline gives CDR1 SGDLS, CDR2 YYNGEE. The CDR3 spells CASSGRDSNNEQYF. Here the CDR3 DNA reads TGTGCCAGCAGCGGCCGGGACAGTAACAACGAGCAGTACTTC.

This clone was detected once. This chain joins TRBV12-3 or TRBV12-4 and TRBJ1-2; D is unresolved. V was shortened by 3 bases and J by 6 bases, with 8 bases between the two germline ends. The CDR3 runs 12 residues. The CDR3 coding sequence is TGTGCCAGCAGTTTCGGAGGTCATGGCTACACCTTC. Protein: CASSFGGHGYTF.

V and J are TRBV29-1 and TRBJ2-7; 7 bases map to TRBD1. V shed 7 bases, J shed 2 bases, and the junction held 8 bases outside the gene matches. This CDR3 region has 13 residues. The V gene's germline CDR1 is SQVTM and CDR2 ANQGSEA. The CDR3 nucleotides read TGCAGCGCGGTCCGGGACAGTCCCTACGAGCAGTACTTC. It translates to CSAVRDSPYEQYF.